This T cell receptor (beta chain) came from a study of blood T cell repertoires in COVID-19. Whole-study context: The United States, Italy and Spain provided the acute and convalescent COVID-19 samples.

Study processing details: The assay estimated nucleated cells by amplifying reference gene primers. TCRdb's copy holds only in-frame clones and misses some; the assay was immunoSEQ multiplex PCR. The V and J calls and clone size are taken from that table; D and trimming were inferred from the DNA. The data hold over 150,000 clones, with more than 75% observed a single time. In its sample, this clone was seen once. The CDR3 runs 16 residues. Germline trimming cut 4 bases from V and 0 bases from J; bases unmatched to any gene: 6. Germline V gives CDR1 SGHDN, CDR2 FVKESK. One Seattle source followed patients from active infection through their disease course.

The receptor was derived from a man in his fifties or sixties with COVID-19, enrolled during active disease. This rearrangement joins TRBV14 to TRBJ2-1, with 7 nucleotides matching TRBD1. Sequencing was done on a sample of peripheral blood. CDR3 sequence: CASSRLRGNSYNEQFF. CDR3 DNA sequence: TGTGCCAGCAGCCGCCTCAGGGGGAACTCCTACAATGAGCAGTTCTTC.